The 25 T cell receptor beta chains presented below share a single source sample, sequenced in a study of blood T cell repertoires in COVID-19. Generated by immunoSEQ multiplex PCR, the TCRdb table keeps only in-frame clones and is missing some. The table shows some 90,000 clones, with 89% occurring only once. Sequenced: peripheral blood. The origin of the receptors is a man in his forties or fifties with COVID-19, enrolled during active disease.

This chain connects TRBV21-1 to TRBJ1-1. TRBV21-1 is a recognized pseudogene. This CDR3 has 15 residues. CDR3 sequence reads: CASSKVGAPNTEAFF. In DNA, the CDR3 is TGTGCCAGCAGCAAAGTCGGAGCCCCGAACACTGAAGCTTTCTTT.

This clone has a count of ten or more. This rearrangement joins TRBV4-1 to TRBJ1-1; D gene ambiguous. The CDR3 extends over 12 amino acids. V lost 4 bases and J 9 bases, leaving 12 bases between the germline ends. Germline V gene sequence: CDR1 MGHRA, CDR2 YSYEKL. CDR3 loop: CASSLVAGKAFF. Written as DNA, the CDR3 is TGCGCCAGCAGCCTCGTGGCAGGTAAAGCTTTCTTT.

This clone has a single count. The rearrangement joins TRBV7-9 to TRBJ1-1; maybe TRBD1 (6 bases). Deletions cut 4 bases from V and 4 bases from J, with 16 bases between. The CDR3 has 15 residues. Germline-derived CDR1 and CDR2 are SEHNR and FQNEAQ (reference sequence). CDR3 sequence: CASSSREGGGTEAFF. The CDR3 DNA reads TGTGCCAGCAGCTCCCGGGAGGGAGGGGGCACTGAAGCTTTCTTT.

This clone came up a few times. The chain combines TRBV5-1 with TRBJ1-6; TRBD1 aligns across 9 bases. Germline V gene data show CDR1 as SGHRS and CDR2 as YFSETQ. J was trimmed by 10 bases and V by 7 bases; bases with no gene match: 18. The CDR3 contains 17 residues. The CDR3 is CASGKGQGSPLNSPLHF. CDR3 sequence (DNA): TGCGCCAGCGGAAAAGGACAGGGGAGTCCTCTAAACTCACCCCTCCACTTT. The full variable domain, its missing parts supplied by reference TRBV5-1 and TRBJ1-6, is KAGVTQTPRYLIKTRGQQVTLSCSPISGHRSVSWYQQTPGQGLQFLFEYFSETQRNKGNFPGRFSGRQFSNSRSEMNVSTLELGDSALYLCASGKGQGSPLNSPLHFGNGTRLTVT.

The chain employs TRBV7-9 and TRBJ1-6; unclear D gene. This CDR3 has 18 residues. Per the germline V gene, CDR1 is SEHNR and CDR2 is FQNEAQ (reference sequence). V lost 5 bases, J lost 1 base, and 18 bases lay in between. CDR3 coding DNA: TGTGCCAGCAGCCCCGCCGAAGCCCGGAGTTCCTATAATTCACCCCTCCACTTT. It encodes CASSPAEARSSYNSPLHF.

The genes are TRBV2 and TRBJ1-1; 7 nucleotides match TRBD1. Germline CDR1 SNHLY, CDR2 FYNNEI. With V trimmed by 10 bases and J by 2 bases, 7 bases remained unmatched. CDR3 length: 13 amino acids. DNA for the CDR3: TGTGCCAAGACCGGGACAGTCAACACTGAAGCTTTCTTT. This encodes CAKTGTVNTEAFF.

The chain employs TRBV15 and TRBJ2-1, with 8 positions matching TRBD2. Germline lookup yields CDR1 LNHNV and CDR2 YYDKDF (reference sequence). This CDR3 contains 15 residues. V shed 3 bases, J shed 6 bases, and the junction held 7 bases outside the gene matches. CDR3 amino acids: CATSSLRGAFNEQFF. The DNA of the CDR3 is TGTGCCACCAGCAGTTTGCGGGGGGCATTCAATGAGCAGTTCTTC. Looking up the rest from reference TRBV15 and TRBJ2-1 gives the full variable domain: DAMVIQNPRYQVTQFGKPVTLSCSQTLNHNVMYWYQQKSSQAPKLLFHYYDKDFNNEADTPDNFQSRRPNTSFCFLDIRSPGLGDTAMYLCATSSLRGAFNEQFFGPGTRLTVL.

This rearrangement joins TRBV6-5 to TRBJ2-2; no clear D. This CDR3 comprises 14 residues. Germline V gene lookup returns CDR1 MNHEY and CDR2 SVGAGI. The V end lost 3 bases, the J end lost 4 bases, and 9 bases lay between the germline ends. CDR3 amino acids: CASSYIVATGELFF. CDR3 DNA: TGTGCCAGCAGTTATATAGTCGCCACCGGGGAGCTGTTTTTT.

V usage is TRBV5-4 and J usage is TRBJ1-1, with D perhaps TRBD1 (5 bases). The CDR3 consists of 14 residues. Trimming stripped 6 bases from V and 4 bases from J, with 16 bases between. The germline V gene encodes CDR1 SGHNT and CDR2 YYREEE (reference sequence). CDR3 in amino acids: CASKPTTALTEAFF. As DNA, the CDR3 is TGTGCCAGCAAACCTACGACAGCCCTCACTGAAGCTTTCTTT. The entire variable domain, with the rest obtained from reference TRBV5-4 and TRBJ1-1, is as follows: ETGVTQSPTHLIKTRGQQVTLRCSSQSGHNTVSWYQQALGQGPQFIFQYYREEENGRGNFPPRFSGLQFPNYSSELNVNALELDDSALYLCASKPTTALTEAFFGQGTRLTVV.

The chain joins TRBV29-1 to TRBJ2-3, with 9 bases matching TRBD2. J lost 2 bases, V lost 7 bases, and 22 bases had no gene match. Germline V gene lookup returns CDR1 SQVTM and CDR2 ANQGSEA. The CDR3 runs 19 residues. CDR3 nucleotide sequence: TGCAGCGCCCCGTATAGCGCGGGGGGGGAGGTTTTAGACACAGATACGCAGTATTTT. Protein product: CSAPYSAGGEVLDTDTQYF.

The chain joins TRBV5-1 to TRBJ1-4, with a tentative D call TRBD1 (5 bases). CDR3 size: 15 residues. Germline V CDR1 and CDR2: SGHRS, YFSETQ. V lost 3 bases to trimming and J lost 4 bases, with 13 bases between them. CDR3 bases: TGCGCCAGCAGCTCGACCCCCGGGGGTAATGAAAAACTGTTTTTT. Its protein product is CASSSTPGGNEKLFF.

V and J are TRBV3-1 (or the pseudogene TRBV3-2) and TRBJ1-2; 9 nucleotides agree with TRBD1. This CDR3 is built from 14 residues. With 3 bases clipped from V and 4 bases from J, the junction kept 3 bases outside the gene matches. Germline CDR1 is LGHDT and CDR2 is YNNKEL (reference sequence). This chain's CDR3 is CASSQVTGGYGYTF. The CDR3 DNA sequence: TGTGCCAGCAGCCAGGTGACAGGGGGCTATGGCTACACCTTC.

The chain carries TRBV9 and TRBJ1-2; maybe TRBD1 (5 bases). The CDR3 is made up of 15 amino acids. V lost 3 bases and J lost 0, with 12 bases in between. Germline CDR1 is SGDLS and CDR2 is YYNGEE. The CDR3 DNA is TGTGCCAGCAGCGCCGGGGGAGGAACTAACTATGGCTACACCTTC. Translated, it gives CASSAGGGTNYGYTF.

The chain is built from TRBV2 and TRBJ1-2; weak D call: TRBD1 (5 bases). The CDR3 extends over 14 amino acids. CDR1 SNHLY and CDR2 FYNNEI come from the germline V gene. With 0 bases removed from V and 3 bases from J, the gap between germline ends came to 8 bases. The CDR3 sequence is CASSEATGYYGYTF. As DNA, the CDR3 is TGTGCCAGCAGTGAAGCTACAGGCTACTATGGCTACACCTTC.

The rearrangement uses TRBV7-8 and TRBJ2-1; 8 bases are a match to TRBD1. The germline gives CDR1 SGHVS, CDR2 FQNEAQ. The junction had 9 bases not matched to a gene; V was cut back by 4 bases and J by 4 bases. The CDR3 is 16 residues long. In DNA, the CDR3 is TGTGCCAGCAGCTCCCCCCAGGGGGCCAAATACAATGAGCAGTTCTTC. It is translated as CASSSPQGAKYNEQFF.

The chain combines TRBV2 with TRBJ2-3, with a possible D match to TRBD2 (5 bases). The CDR3 runs 15 residues. The V and J ends lost 4 bases and 2 bases respectively, with 13 bases between them. Germline V lookup: CDR1 SNHLY, CDR2 FYNNEI. The CDR3 coding sequence is TGTGCCAGCAGTGTGAGGGCCCTTAACACAGATACGCAGTATTTT. Translation gives CASSVRALNTDTQYF.

The chain is built from TRBV6-7 and TRBJ1-6, with D possibly TRBD1 on 6 matching bases. TRBV6-7 is an ORF for which the function is uncertain. Trimming shortened V by 3 bases and J by 2 bases, and 11 bases separated the two germline ends. This CDR3 has 16 residues. CDR3 nucleotide sequence: TGTGCCAGCAGTTATTGGGGGCTGACCTATAATTCACCCCTCCACTTT. Translated, it gives CASSYWGLTYNSPLHF.

V is TRBV9 and J is TRBJ1-1, with TRBD1 as a possible D gene (6 bases). Germline values: CDR1 SGDLS, CDR2 YYNGEE. CDR3 length: 13 amino acids. Trimming took 7 bases from V and 2 from J, leaving 12 bases between them. CDR3 protein: CASSPGANTEAFF. The CDR3 DNA reads as TGTGCCAGCTCCCCAGGGGCCAACACTGAAGCTTTCTTT.

This chain links TRBV3-1 (or the pseudogene TRBV3-2) with TRBJ1-5; D gene uncertain. The germline V and J ends were trimmed by 1 base and 0 bases, with 10 bases remaining between them. Germline assignment: CDR1 LGHDT and CDR2 YNNKEL (reference sequence). The CDR3 runs to 16 residues. CDR3 coding DNA: TGTGCCAGCAGCCAAGGTCCCTCTACTAGCAATCAGCCCCAGCATTTT. It is translated as CASSQGPSTSNQPQHF.

This clone was observed once. The rearrangement uses TRBV20-1 and TRBJ1-5; 9 positions agree with TRBD1. CDR1 and CDR2 (germline): DFQATT, SNEGSKA (reference sequence). The CDR3 sequence is 16 residues long. Losses at the gene ends were 3 bases for V and 0 bases for J; bases not matched to a gene: 6. The CDR3 protein is CSASGTGINSNQPQHF. The CDR3 region has the DNA TGCAGTGCTAGTGGGACAGGGATTAATAGCAATCAGCCCCAGCATTTT.

The J gene is TRBJ1-1, the V gene TRBV18; 8 bases map to TRBD1. In germline, CDR1 is KGHSH, CDR2 LQKENI. The V and J ends lost 2 bases and 7 bases, in that order; junction bases with no gene match: 0. The CDR3 is 12 residues long. The CDR3 sequence is CASSPDRGEAFF. CDR3 bases: TGTGCCAGCTCACCAGACAGGGGTGAAGCTTTCTTT.

V gene TRBV5-1 combines with J gene TRBJ2-3; TRBD1 aligns across 7 bases. V shed 3 bases, J shed 0 bases, and the junction held 7 bases outside the gene matches. Germline CDR1 SGHRS, CDR2 YFSETQ. This CDR3 spans 16 amino acids. The CDR3 here is CASSSNPGQSTDTQYF. CDR3 in DNA: TGCGCCAGCAGCTCGAATCCGGGACAGAGCACAGATACGCAGTATTTT.

This chain links TRBV10-3 with TRBJ1-5, with unresolved D. The germline V and J ends were trimmed by 4 bases and 4 bases, with 11 bases remaining between them. The CDR3 sequence is 14 residues long. Germline V CDR1 and CDR2: ENHRY, SYGVKD. The CDR3 DNA is TGTGCCATCAGTGGAGGGAGGGCAAATCAGCCCCAGCATTTT. Translated, it gives CAISGGRANQPQHF.

This chain links TRBV7-2 with TRBJ1-1, with D perhaps matching TRBD1 (6 bases). The CDR3 totals 13 residues. Germline values: CDR1 SGHTA, CDR2 FQGNSA. Trimming shortened V by 6 bases and J by 3 bases, and 11 bases separated the two germline ends. CDR3 protein: CASSLQGDTEAFF. CDR3 sequence (DNA): TGTGCCAGCAGTTTACAGGGCGACACTGAAGCTTTCTTT.

The genes are TRBV5-1 and TRBJ1-6, with a weak D call TRBD1 (6 bases). Germline V gene data show CDR1 as SGHRS and CDR2 as YFSETQ. The CDR3 has 14 amino acids. The V and J ends lost 3 bases and 10 bases respectively, with 14 bases between them. The CDR3 DNA is TGCGCCAGCAGCTCGGGGGGGCAGTTCTCACCCCTCCACTTT. Protein: CASSSGGQFSPLHF.